The present entry profiles one T cell receptor (beta chain) with its context. This sample is drawn from a study of blood T cell repertoires in COVID-19. At the level of the study: COVID-19 samples from acute and convalescent phases originated in the United States, Italy and Spain. PBMCs, B-cell-depleted T cells, or T cells provided the cDNA or gDNA that made up the material.

CDR1 SGHRS and CDR2 YFSETQ come from the germline V gene. V was cut by 6 bases and J by 1 base, with 12 bases left in between. There are 14 residues in the CDR3. Original methodology: Reference gene primer amplification in the assay estimated nucleated cell counts. The table came from immunoSEQ multiplex PCR; TCRdb's copy has only in-frame clones and leaves some out. V, J and clone size reflect that table, while D and trimming were determined from the DNA. The data contain under 200,000 clones, about 82% of them singletons. The sequence was collected from a man in his forties or fifties with active or convalescent COVID-19. The chain has TRBV5-1 and TRBJ2-3; maybe TRBD2 (6 bases). Material for sequencing was peripheral blood. CDR3 in DNA: TGCGCCAGCACCTCGGAGGGTGGCACAGATACGCAGTATTTT. Amino acids: CASTSEGGTDTQYF.